This T cell receptor beta chain is from a study of CD8 T cells in ankylosing spondylitis. TCRdb itself ran the 5' RACE reads through MiXCR, one entry per CDR3 protein. The sample holds about 240,000 distinct CDR3 sequences, around a tenth seen once. With 4 bases removed from V and 5 bases from J, the gap between germline ends came to 15 bases. The CDR3 loop spans 14 amino acids. CDR1 and CDR2 from the germline V gene are SGHRS and YFSETQ. This clonotype was counted only a few times. Sequences were obtained from blood, either unsorted or a sorted T cell fraction (not recorded which). The rearrangement links TRBV5-1 to TRBJ1-1; possible D gene TRBD1, 5 bases. The sequence was obtained from a male donor with ankylosing spondylitis or in good health (not recorded which). CDR3 DNA: TGCGCCAGCAGCCGGGAGAAGGGGTATACTGAAGCTTTCTTT. It translates to CASSREKGYTEAFF.